Here is one TCR beta chain with its context. The sample belongs to a study of OX40 agonist ivuxolimab in advanced cancers. Study information: Patients undergoing dose escalation presented with hepatocellular carcinoma, melanoma, renal cell or head and neck cancer. Three individuals attained partial responses, comprising one hepatocellular carcinoma case and two cutaneous melanoma cases.

Sequenced by immunoSEQ multiplex PCR; TCRdb stores in-frame clones only, minus some. This repertoire shows more than 45,000 clones, approximately 79% found once; its top ten account for more than 3.5%. CDR1 and CDR2 from the germline V gene are MNHNY and SVGAGI (reference sequence). V was pared by 2 bases and J by 5 bases, with 9 bases between. The CDR3 consists of 13 residues. V gene TRBV6-6 combines with J gene TRBJ1-1; D ambiguous. The TCR originated in an adult with an advanced solid tumor such as melanoma, head and neck, liver or kidney cancer. The source material was CD4+ or CD8+ T cells sorted from blood, sampled in a trial of the OX40 agonist ivuxolimab. The CDR3 DNA is TGTGCCAGCAGTTACGGGTCTGGGACTGAAGCTTTCTTT. Its protein product is CASSYGSGTEAFF.